The 23 T cell receptor beta chains in this list originate from one sample, sequenced in a study of persistence of HIV-infected CD4 T cells. The libraries were made with immunoSEQ version 4 in survey mode. Using immunoSEQ multiplex PCR, the repertoire was profiled, and TCRdb retains in-frame clones only, with some absent. The data hold about 40,000 clones, with 80% observed a single time. Antigen specificity for these receptors is unknown. Stimulation used 7.5 to 10 ug/mL lysate from CMV-infected fibroblasts. CD40L/CD69 double-negative CD45RO-high memory CD4+ T cells were collected. The source material was CD4+ T cells sorted from PBMCs after roughly 20-hour stimulation, sampled from a patient who received antiretroviral therapy. Receptors originate from an adult man with HIV who was CMV-seropositive.

The chain employs TRBV29-1 and TRBJ1-2; D remains unclear. The germline V and J ends were trimmed by 4 bases and 10 bases, with 13 bases remaining between them. The CDR3 is made up of 11 amino acids. The germline V gene encodes CDR1 SQVTM and CDR2 ANQGSEA. The CDR3 loop reads CSVGDFPNYTF. In nucleotides, the CDR3 is TGCAGCGTTGGAGACTTCCCAAACTACACCTTC.

The chain couples TRBV4-1 to TRBJ1-2; TRBD1 agrees at 8 bases. The ends lost 0 bases at V and 5 bases at J; junction bases unmatched: 5. The CDR3 has 15 residues. Germline CDR1 MGHRA, CDR2 YSYEKL. The CDR3 DNA reads as TGCGCCAGCAGCCAAGATCCACAGGGGGGGTATGGCTACACCTTC. Its translation is CASSQDPQGGYGYTF.

This clone occurred a few times. The chain is built from TRBV29-1 and TRBJ2-3, with D possibly being TRBD1 or TRBD2 (5 bases each). V was shortened by 5 bases and J by 2 bases, with 17 bases between the two germline ends. Germline CDR1 reads SQVTM; CDR2 reads ANQGSEA. The CDR3 extends over 15 amino acids. In DNA, the CDR3 is TGCAGCGTTCGTCCGGGGACGGCACACACAGATACGCAGTATTTT. It specifies CSVRPGTAHTDTQYF.

The J gene is TRBJ1-2, the V gene TRBV6-5, with 9 bases that match TRBD1. J lost 2 bases, V lost 6 bases, and 4 bases had no gene match. In germline, CDR1 is MNHEY, CDR2 SVGAGI. The CDR3 extends over 14 amino acids. CDR3 DNA: TGTGCCAGCAGGTTCGACAGGGGGAACTATGGCTACACCTTC. It translates to CASRFDRGNYGYTF.

The CDR3 is CASSERAGGRYSTEAFF. In DNA form, the CDR3 reads TGTGCCAGCAGTGAAAGGGCAGGGGGAAGATATAGCACTGAAGCTTTCTTT. The chain links TRBV6-1 to TRBJ1-1; TRBD1 matches 7 bases. Germline CDR1 is MNHNS and CDR2 is SASEGT. V shed 2 bases, J shed 4 bases, and the junction held 13 bases outside the gene matches. CDR3 length: 17 residues.

V usage is TRBV6-5 and J usage is TRBJ2-2; 7 bases are a match to TRBD1. This CDR3 contains 14 residues. V trimming: 5 bases; J trimming: 5 bases; junction bases outside the gene matches: 5. Looked up from germline, CDR1 is MNHEY and CDR2 is SVGAGI. The chain's CDR3 is CASSPQGRTGELFF. CDR3 DNA: TGTGCCAGCAGTCCACAGGGGAGAACCGGGGAGCTGTTTTTT.

The CDR3 protein is CASSLDAGGGEQFF. The CDR3 nucleotides are TGCGCCAGCAGCTTGGATGCGGGGGGCGGTGAGCAGTTCTTC. J is TRBJ2-1 and V is TRBV5-1; TRBD2 matches 8 bases. The J segment lost 9 bases and the V segment lost 0 bases, leaving 5 bases of the junction unmatched. Germline CDR1 is SGHRS and CDR2 is YFSETQ. The CDR3 is made up of 14 amino acids.

J is TRBJ2-7 and V is TRBV7-2, with 9 bases identical to TRBD2. The CDR3 covers 16 residues. Germline trimming cut 5 bases from V and 0 bases from J; bases unmatched to any gene: 8. CDR1 and CDR2 from the germline V gene are SGHTA and FQGNSA. The DNA for the CDR3 is TGTGCCAGCAGCGTAAATAGCGGGGGCCTCTCCTACGAGCAGTACTTC. Its translation is CASSVNSGGLSYEQYF.

This clone came up once. The chain is built from TRBV10-2 and TRBJ2-1, with a weak D call TRBD2 (5 bases). V gave up 8 bases and J gave up 8 bases, with 16 bases separating them. CDR1 is WSHSY and CDR2 is SAAADI in the germline V gene. CDR3 length: 13 residues. As DNA, the CDR3 is TGCGCCAGCTCACCGACACCGAGGGATGAGCAGTTCTTC. Translation gives CASSPTPRDEQFF.

CDR3 region: CASSPRQNTEAFF. The CDR3 nucleotides are TGTGCCAGCAGCCCACGACAGAACACTGAAGCTTTCTTT. The V gene is TRBV7-9, the J gene TRBJ1-1, with D hard to call. V lost 5 bases and J 1 base, leaving 8 bases between the germline ends. Germline CDR1 SEHNR, CDR2 FQNEAQ (reference sequence). This CDR3 contains 13 residues.

The CDR3 DNA follows: TGTGCCAGCTCACCAAGGGGAAACGAGCAGTACTTC. Its protein product is CASSPRGNEQYF. The chain employs TRBV18 and TRBJ2-7, with D possibly being TRBD1 (5 bases). The CDR3 extends over 12 amino acids. Between the trimmed V and J ends, which lost 2 bases and 5 bases, there was a span of 7 bases. In germline, CDR1 is KGHSH, CDR2 LQKENI. Filled out from reference TRBV18 and TRBJ2-7, the complete variable domain reads NAGVMQNPRHLVRRRGQEARLRCSPMKGHSHVYWYRQLPEEGLKFMVYLQKENIIDESGMPKERFSAEFPKEGPSILRIQQVVRGDSAAYFCASSPRGNEQYFGPGTRLTVT.

This chain connects TRBV7-2 to TRBJ2-2, with a weak D call TRBD2 (5 bases). Trimming removed 2 bases at V and 5 bases at J, with 15 bases between. The germline CDR1 and CDR2 sequences are SGHTA and FQGNSA. The CDR3 extends over 16 amino acids. In nucleotides, the CDR3 is TGTGCCAGCAGCTTATCTAGCAATCTGGGGACCGGGGAGCTGTTTTTT. Its protein is CASSLSSNLGTGELFF.

This chain links TRBV6-4 with TRBJ2-2, with D unclear. The CDR3 loop spans 14 amino acids. V was trimmed by 6 bases and J by 0 bases, leaving 8 bases between them. Germline CDR1 is MRHNA and CDR2 is SNTAGT. The CDR3 reads CASRAASNTGELFF. The CDR3 DNA follows: TGTGCCAGCAGGGCAGCTTCGAACACCGGGGAGCTGTTTTTT.

The chain is built from TRBV6-6 and TRBJ2-1; D ambiguous. This CDR3 contains 13 residues. Trimming shortened V by 4 bases and J by 5 bases, and 9 bases separated the two germline ends. Germline assignment: CDR1 MNHNY and CDR2 SVGAGI (reference sequence). The CDR3 protein is CASSWNQNNEQFF. The CDR3 region has the DNA TGTGCCAGCAGTTGGAACCAAAACAATGAGCAGTTCTTC.

CDR3 residues: CASSLGQGEGNQPQHF. Here the CDR3 DNA reads TGTGCCAGCAGCTTAGGGCAGGGCGAGGGCAATCAGCCCCAGCATTTT. The chain employs TRBV7-9 and TRBJ1-5; weak D call: TRBD1 (5 bases). V was cut by 1 base and J by 2 bases, with 12 bases left in between. From germline, CDR1 is SEHNR and CDR2 FQNEAQ (reference sequence). CDR3 length: 16 residues.

This sequence joins TRBV19 and TRBJ1-1; 12 bases agree with TRBD1. This CDR3 is 16 amino acids long. CDR1 LNHDA and CDR2 SQIVND come from the germline V gene (reference sequence). J gave up 1 base and V 8 bases, and 8 bases lay outside the gene matches. DNA of the CDR3: TGTGCCAGTCTTCCGGGACAGGGGGCGCGGAACACTGAAGCTTTCTTT. Translation: CASLPGQGARNTEAFF.

This clone was picked up a small number of times. The chain couples TRBV5-1 to TRBJ2-7; D might be TRBD2 (6 bases). Trimming took 4 bases from V and 7 from J, leaving 15 bases between them. Germline V lookup: CDR1 SGHRS, CDR2 YFSETQ. The CDR3 has 13 amino acids. DNA for the CDR3: TGCGCCAGCAGCCCGGGACTCCAACTTGAGCAGTACTTC. Translation: CASSPGLQLEQYF.

With regard to this clone: Other DNA sequences in this sample translate to the same CDR3. The chain links TRBV5-8 to TRBJ2-2; perhaps TRBD1 as D (5 bases). CDR3 size: 15 residues. V was shortened by 4 bases and J by 0 bases, with 10 bases between the two germline ends. The germline V gene has CDR1 SGHTS and CDR2 YDEGEE. The CDR3 loop reads CASSPKGANTGELFF. The CDR3 DNA reads TGTGCCAGCAGCCCTAAAGGGGCGAACACCGGGGAGCTGTTTTTT. The full variable domain, its missing parts supplied by reference TRBV5-8 and TRBJ2-2, is EAGVTQSPTHLIKTRGQQATLRCSPISGHTSVYWYQQALGLGLQFLLWYDEGEERNRGNFPPRFSGRQFPNYSSELNVNALELEDSALYLCASSPKGANTGELFFGEGSRLTVL.

The chain uses TRBV6-1 and TRBJ2-3, with 9 bases fitting TRBD2. This CDR3 spans 16 amino acids. After removal of 7 bases from V and 1 base from J, the junction contained 9 bases not matched to a gene. CDR1 is MNHNS and CDR2 is SASEGT in the germline V gene. The CDR3 spells CASTEGAGGRTDTQYF. The CDR3 DNA sequence: TGTGCCAGCACTGAGGGAGCGGGGGGTCGCACAGATACGCAGTATTTT.

The CDR3, as DNA: TGCAGCGTTGAATTGGGTTATGGCTACACCTTC. Residues: CSVELGYGYTF. This chain uses TRBV29-1 with TRBJ1-2, with D uncertain. The CDR3 extends over 11 amino acids. Germline V gives CDR1 SQVTM, CDR2 ANQGSEA. V lost 2 bases and J 5 bases, leaving 6 bases between the germline ends.

This chain uses TRBV7-8 with TRBJ1-1, with a weak D call TRBD1 (5 bases). This CDR3 has 16 residues. V shed 4 bases and J shed 0 bases, with 15 bases lying between them. Germline CDR1 SGHVS, CDR2 FQNEAQ. CDR3 sequence: CASSSRDSPMNTEAFF. The CDR3 DNA is TGTGCCAGCAGCTCCCGGGACTCCCCGATGAACACTGAAGCTTTCTTT. The whole variable domain, remainder taken from reference TRBV7-8 and TRBJ1-1, is GAGVSQSPRYKVAKRGQDVALRCDPISGHVSLFWYQQALGQGPEFLTYFQNEAQLDKSGLPSDRFFAERPEGSVSTLKIQRTQQEDSAVYLCASSSRDSPMNTEAFFGQGTRLTVV.

V and J are TRBV5-8 and TRBJ1-6, with D perhaps matching TRBD1 (5 bases). Germline loops: CDR1 SGHTS, CDR2 YDEGEE. V dropped 7 bases and J dropped 3 bases, with 8 bases sitting between them. The CDR3 spans 13 residues. The CDR3 DNA reads TGTGCCAGCGGGAGGGGCTATAATTCACCCCTCCACTTT. Translating gives CASGRGYNSPLHF.

The chain couples TRBV14 to TRBJ1-1; D not certain. V lost 0 bases, J lost 6 bases, and 11 bases lay in between. CDR3 length equals 14 residues. CDR1 is SGHDN and CDR2 is FVKESK in the germline V gene. Here the CDR3 DNA reads TGTGCCAGCAGCCAAGATATGCGGTCAGCTGAAGCTTTCTTT. Protein sequence: CASSQDMRSAEAFF.